This T cell receptor beta chain was observed in a study of vaccination effects on CD4 cells after COVID-19 (dated by TCRdb to 2021 to 2024). In the study overall: To identify antigen-specific CD4+ T cell clonotypes by their expansion, the ViraFEST assay first stimulated PBMC with viral peptide pools and then applied TCR sequencing. Post-vaccine samples across the study were collected a median of 72 days after the second dose, with a range of 14 to 241. Over 1.5 million PBMC per well were cultured with roughly 10 ug/ml peptides in IMDM containing around 5.3% human AB serum, around 10 IU/ml IL-2 and gentamicin. SARS-CoV-2 spike-specific CD4+ TCR repertoires from before and after mRNA vaccination were compared in COVID-19 convalescent patients and in infection-naive vaccine recipients. The full study included some 10 COVID-19 convalescent patients and several SARS-CoV-2-naive healthy vaccine recipients. Cultures from other donors in the study were sequenced using the Oncomine TCR Beta short-read assay on an Illumina iSeq 100. What the research found in general, with its limitations: The study was limited by a small number of convalescent patients and lacked early post-infection timepoints. Both infection-induced and vaccine-induced clones contracted markedly at late post-vaccination timepoints, which is consistent with waning T cell responses. In healthy vaccine recipients, vaccine-induced clones were almost all SARS-CoV-2 mono-reactive, with only 1 of 255 cross-reactive with common cold coronaviruses.

Concerning this clone itself: Its recognized antigen is unknown. Base qualities were left out, and no much larger clone turns up one base away.

The method behind the library was the immunoSEQ multiplex PCR assay. DNA from the cultured and isolated CD4+ T cells underwent TCR beta CDR3 sequencing. In the original analysis: Non-productive TCR sequences were discarded, and reads were trimmed to the CDR3 region, with only CDR3s of 7 or more amino acids retained. Antigen-specific clonotypes were identified using the MANAFEST web app by comparison of expansion in peptide wells against reference cultures. To be called positive, a clone needed expansion at FDR<0.05 compared with the reference and with all other wells, an odds ratio greater than 5, and a frequency greater than 0.1% in two replicate wells. Clonotypes significantly expanded in SARS-CoV-2 spike wells and in at least one common cold coronavirus spike condition were defined as cross-reactive. Levenshtein distance calculated with the stringdist R package was used to assess CDR3 similarity, and unrooted trees were constructed with ape in R 3.6.1. Entries here come from immuneACCESS through TCRdb and include only in-frame sequences with V and J called. Some clones fail to appear in such tables; in the studies checked, an unresolved V gene covers under half of the shortfall, and the cause of the remainder is unknown. V, J and clone size are taken as reported in that table, and D and trimming were inferred from the DNA itself. Within this sample are 45,000 or so clones, with 55% to 75% of them counted one time only. Roughly 7.2% of the sample is held by the ten biggest clonotypes.

After around 11 days of culture, CD4+ T cells were isolated with the EasySep CD4+ T cell isolation kit. Two doses of either the BNT162b2 or the mRNA-1273 mRNA SARS-CoV-2 vaccine were administered to participants. None of the healthy vaccine recipients had a prior SARS-CoV-2 infection, which was confirmed by nucleocapsid antibody tests that came back negative both before and after vaccination. On days 3 and 7, half of the culture medium was replaced with fresh IL-2-containing medium. Unless noted otherwise, every peptide stimulation condition was cultured in triplicate wells. Using Ficoll-Paque Plus gradient centrifugation, PBMC were separated from whole blood and then either used fresh or cryopreserved at -140C. Genomic DNA was extracted from cultured CD4+ T cells with the QIAamp micro DNA kit. The CDR3 starts with the cysteine, ends with the phenylalanine, and has 16 residues. Only the CDR3 portion is preserved as DNA: 48 bases, with reading frame beginning at the first base. CDR1 and CDR2 were assigned from the germline V gene as SNHLY and FYNNEI. Trimming removed 2 bases from V and 1 base from J, leaving 9 bases between the germline ends.

The source of this sequence is a human donor who received a COVID-19 vaccine. The sequence links TRBV2 to TRBJ2-6; the D gene assignment is ambiguous. Sequenced material: CD4+ T cells from PBMCs cultured without peptide, taken after COVID-19 vaccination. The DNA sequence follows: TGTGCCAGCAGTGAAAGGCAGTCATCTGGGGCCAACGTCCTGACTTTC. Its product reads: CASSERQSSGANVLTF. Where the CDR3 stops, the reference TRBV2 and TRBJ2-6 genes take over; the full variable domain is EPEVTQTPSHQVTQMGQEVILRCVPISNHLYFYWYRQILGQKVEFLVSFYNNEISEKSEIFDDQFSVERPDGSNFTLKIRSTKLEDSAMYFCASSERQSSGANVLTFGAGSRLTVL.